This T cell receptor beta chain was profiled in a study of cytomegalovirus exposure and HLA in healthy donors (dated by TCRdb to the late 2010s). For context, the study as a whole: An earlier analysis of some 550 of the donors reported 250 to 350 Gb of sequence data and some 120 million unique TCR beta sequences from about 179 million T cells. An early release covering about 600 HLA-typed donors comprised roughly 300 gigabases of sequencing data and tens of millions of unique TCR sequences. The genetic ancestry cluster associated with self-reported Caucasian donors included approximately 85% of the roughly 360 genotyped donors. The study aimed to test whether signatures of past pathogen exposure could be identified by cataloging public T cell receptors. Using immunosequencing, the study profiled T cell repertoires from 666 subjects and related those repertoires to cytomegalovirus serostatus. Besides the first cohort of approximately 710 subjects, a separate validation cohort made up of some 110 different subjects was used. To predict cytomegalovirus infection status, the study combined high-throughput TCR immunosequencing, statistical association of individual TCRs with disease status, and machine learning. A later analysis re-analyzed previously published TCR beta repertoires from 550 to 700 donors and added high-resolution HLA genotyping to study TCR occurrence patterns. Rather than drawing on any new phenotypic data, the later analysis identified candidate immune exposures from TCR beta sequences and the way those sequences occurred across donors. An earlier analysis of some 500 of the donors used high-throughput TCR beta sequencing to judge whether each TCR beta V gene segment behaved as functional or pseudogenic. Donor age, sex, ethnicity and CMV serostatus were compiled together with the repertoire data. Genome-wide SNP genotypes for about 60% of the roughly 670 donors were used in a later genetic analysis, which treated that subset as a discovery cohort. All discovery cohort repertoires had been generated using a single sequencing platform. HLA typing covered class I and class II loci at four-digit resolution. Typing coverage varied by locus: about 620-640 donors for A, B, C, DRB1 and DQB1; some 520 for DQA1; over 600 for DPA1; around 450 for DPB1. Because of strong linkage in the cohort, five DR-DQ haplotypes were treated as single units for association and clustering. Across 398 genotyped donors of the cohort, an average of approximately 240,000 unique TCR beta nucleotide sequences per donor were sequenced, and roughly a sixth of those sequences were non-productive. Broader findings and caveats from the paper: According to a later genetic analysis, donors in an Asian-associated ancestry cluster had fewer N-insertions in productive TCRs than the approximately 650-donor mean. Several of the top co-occurrence clusters appeared to be linked to parvovirus B19, influenza, CMV and Epstein-Barr virus, according to a later analysis. Across donors, most TCR sequences were observed very rarely, whereas some public TCRs were present in many individuals. A group of highly shared sequence variants was considered likely to be a technical artifact of the sequencing pipeline. Some 15 rarely observed V segments, including chromosome 9 orphons, were excluded from the earlier analysis of approximately 600 of the donors because counts were too low. This cohort had only TCR beta chains sequenced, and the lack of alpha or paired-chain data limited which features could be detected. In a later analysis, about 17,000 TCR beta sequences were associated with specific HLA alleles at a false discovery rate of 0.05. Linkage disequilibrium might explain the correlated functional status among segregating V segments, but an unknown experimental factor could not be ruled out. A later genetic analysis associated a missense DCLRE1C variant with V-gene and J-gene trimming of TCR beta chains, and an independent cohort replicated the association. In a later analysis, TCR association rates were found to vary across HLA loci, with the most associated TCRs seen for DRB1 alleles and the fewest for HLA-C alleles. In a later analysis, HLA-associated TCR beta chains were found to be more clonally expanded and to have lower generation probabilities than equally common non-associated chains. Broadly in line with IMGT annotations, most TCR beta V segments showed up in productive rearrangements about 87% or about 30% of the time in an earlier analysis of under 700 of the donors. A few of the identified cytomegalovirus-associated TCR beta chains were confirmed in vitro to be specific for cytomegalovirus antigens. The presence/absence analyses assumed that sequencing depth was roughly uniform across donors, and that assumption may not be true. It was suggested by the authors that the approach could potentially be generalized to other disease states and immunological phenotypes. The classifier was reported to diagnose cytomegalovirus status with high specificity and sensitivity in both the original cohort and the validation cohort. The 87-base-pair reads could not distinguish some IMGT-functional V segments, including TRBV6-2 and TRBV6-3, so those segments were excluded. Assigning TCR associations to individual alleles was difficult when HLA alleles, especially DR and DQ, strongly co-occurred. The study listed 164 TCR beta chains as associated with cytomegalovirus. According to a later analysis, most CMV-associated TCR beta chains appeared to be HLA-restricted, and the HLA associations seemed to be driven largely by CMV exposure. A further reported finding was that TCR beta sequences accurately predicted the HLA-A and HLA-B alleles for most subjects in the first cohort. Immune exposure information for the cohort was limited to CMV serostatus. Because HLA typing was missing for some donors at each locus, association tests included only the typed subset.

The cohort consisted of hundreds of healthy bone marrow donors. Cohort members were all nominally healthy when sampled, although unrecorded immune exposures were likely present. The donor tested CMV seronegative and was one of the 352 seronegative cohort members. A peripheral blood sample was collected from each donor, and TCR beta sequencing was performed on peripheral blood mononuclear cells. Genomic DNA was extracted from the blood cell samples with the Qiagen DNeasy Blood Extraction Kit. Receptor amplification or capture employed the immunoSEQ multiplex PCR assay. A mixture of 60 forward primers for TCR Vbeta segments and 13 reverse primers for TCR Jbeta segments was used in the multiplex PCR. Amplification of the CDR3 region of rearranged TCR beta genes was performed with a multiplex PCR assay on genomic DNA. Amplified TCR beta libraries were sequenced as 87-base-pair reads on the Illumina HiSeq System. Per the original workflow: A later analysis tallied tens of millions of unique TCR beta chains across the 666 repertoires, and some 12 million of those chains were shared by two or more donors. Raw reads were error-corrected and collapsed into unique sequences with a nearest-neighbor algorithm that merged closely related sequences to remove PCR and sequencing errors. Alignment of CDR3 sequences to IMGT reference sequences was used to assign V, D and J gene segments. For a sequence to be retained, a match of at least six nucleotides to both a V gene segment and a J gene segment was required. A rearrangement counted as productive if the CDR3 had no stop codons and remained in frame with V and J, and every other rearrangement counted as non-productive. CDR3 was defined by IMGT convention, running from the second conserved V-encoded cysteine to the conserved J-encoded phenylalanine. Sequences without an unambiguous match to a single V gene segment were excluded from the earlier analysis of several hundred of the donors. In an earlier analysis of several hundred of the donors, V segments were called functional above 56.7% productive rearrangements and were called segregating when the between-donor standard deviation exceeded 5%. A statistical classification framework was developed to diagnose cytomegalovirus status using the catalog of TCR beta chain sequences. A later analysis assigned V and J genes by comparing TCR nucleotide sequences with IMGT/GENE-DB human TR gene sequences. Using the TCRdist pipeline, a later analysis assigned CDR3 sequences along with most-parsimonious VDJ recombination scenarios. A later analysis defined each TCR beta chain by its CDR3 amino acid sequence plus V-gene family, and excluded reads lacking a unique V-gene family. In a later analysis, around 650 highly shared, low-generation-probability nucleotide sequences were removed to address suspected cross-contamination and a sequencing artifact. In a later analysis, a clonal expansion index for each public chain was calculated from normalized within-repertoire ranks of inferred template counts. In a later analysis, generation probabilities were computed with a VDJ recombination model fitted to out-of-frame rearrangements, and the resulting probabilities were checked against IGoR. Hypergeometric tests were used in a later analysis to score TCR-TCR, TCR-HLA and TCR-CMV co-occurrence, with a repertoire-size bias correction applied to the TCR pairs. A later analysis estimated false discovery rates by permuting HLA or CMV assignments 20 times. In a later analysis, co-occurring TCRs were grouped using DBSCAN, with TCRdist sequence similarity added in when clustering inside HLA-allele-positive subsets. Repertoires with fewer than 30,000 or more than 120,000 public chains were left out of co-occurrence clustering, as were four to six repertoires with anomalous nucleotide sharing. This immuneACCESS table, as held by TCRdb, lists in-frame sequences with V and J called but not all clones. Of the missing ones, under half trace to an unresolved V gene in checked studies; the others have no known cause. The V and J calls and the clone size are those of that table, but D and trimming were determined from the DNA. In this sample's table one finds about 33,000 clones. The leading ten clones occupy around 3.5% of the sample.

At the junction V is shortened by 5 bases and J by 1 base, with 15 bases in between. From the germline V gene (reference sequence), CDR1 is MNHEY and CDR2 is SMNVEV. Taken from cysteine to phenylalanine, the CDR3 has 16 residues. Just the 48-base CDR3 DNA is kept, in frame starting at base 1. Worth noting for this clone: Which antigen it targets is not known.

The rearranged chain carries TRBV27 and TRBJ1-3, with the D gene not clear enough to name. Sequenced input: PBMCs. This receptor was taken from a man aged 35-49 years in good health and CMV-seronegative. CDR3 region: CASSPRLANSGNTIYF. The nucleotide sequence reads TGTGCCAGCAGTCCCCGACTCGCCAATTCTGGAAACACCATATATTTT.